The 26 T cell receptor beta chains listed next were all sequenced from one sample in a study of vaccination effects on CD4 cells after COVID-19. Libraries were prepared by immunoSEQ multiplex PCR; TCRdb keeps only in-frame clonotypes and omits some of them. Of tens of thousands of clones in the sample, 76% are singletons; the top ten hold 3.6%. Having been cultured for roughly 9 days, the cells underwent CD4+ T cell isolation. Confirmation by PCR established that the person had SARS-CoV-2 infection between March and December 2020. Each participant was given two doses of one vaccine (BNT162b2 or mRNA-1273). For these TCRs, the target antigens are not known. The sample here was CD4+ T cells from PBMCs cultured without peptide, taken after COVID-19 vaccination. These receptors all stem from a human donor who had a prior SARS-CoV-2 infection.

The DNA of the CDR3 is TGTGCCAGCAGCGGACAGGGGTGGAAAGCTTTCTTT. It translates to CASSGQGWKAFF. V gene TRBV3-1 (or the pseudogene TRBV3-2) combines with J gene TRBJ1-1, with TRBD1 matching 9 bases. Germline V gene lookup returns CDR1 LGHDT and CDR2 YNNKEL (reference sequence). The V and J ends lost 5 bases and 9 bases, in that order; junction bases with no gene match: 4. The CDR3 is made up of 12 amino acids.

This chain links TRBV12-3 or TRBV12-4 with TRBJ1-2; D not resolved. V lost 1 base and J 7 bases, leaving 7 bases between the germline ends. The CDR3 consists of 12 residues. The CDR3 reads CASSLGSGGYTF. The CDR3 nucleotides are TGTGCCAGCAGTTTAGGTAGTGGTGGCTACACCTTC.

V gene TRBV7-2 combines with J gene TRBJ2-5; D is undetermined. The CDR3 is made up of 15 amino acids. Germline values: CDR1 SGHTA, CDR2 FQGNSA. V gave up 6 bases and J gave up 3 bases, with 17 bases separating them. The CDR3 spells CASRLNGVTEETQYF. The CDR3 nucleotides read TGTGCCAGCAGGTTAAACGGTGTCACAGAAGAGACCCAGTACTTC.

The chain joins TRBV3-1 (or the pseudogene TRBV3-2) to TRBJ2-7; D remains unclear. Per the germline V gene, CDR1 is LGHDT and CDR2 is YNNKEL (reference sequence). V lost 3 bases and J lost 1, with 7 bases in between. This CDR3 has 13 residues. The CDR3 DNA follows: TGTGCCAGCAGCCAGGTTGGGTCCTACGAGCAGTACTTC. Residues: CASSQVGSYEQYF.

This chain joins TRBV6-2 or TRBV6-3 and TRBJ2-1; TRBD1 is a possible D gene (5 bases). Trimming shortened V by 5 bases and J by 4 bases, and 15 bases separated the two germline ends. Germline-derived CDR1 and CDR2 are MNHEY and SVGEGT. The CDR3 extends over 15 amino acids. In nucleotides, the CDR3 is TGTGCCAGCAGTCTTGGACATCCGTCGTACAATGAGCAGTTCTTC. Translated, it gives CASSLGHPSYNEQFF.

The genes are TRBV7-2 and TRBJ1-1; D call uncertain. V lost 5 bases to trimming and J lost 0 bases, with 16 bases between them. Germline V gene data show CDR1 as SGHTA and CDR2 as FQGNSA. There are 16 residues in the CDR3. The CDR3 spells CASSPRRSYMNTEAFF. In DNA, the CDR3 is TGTGCCAGCAGCCCCCGGCGGTCATACATGAACACTGAAGCTTTCTTT.

The chain is built from TRBV20-1 and TRBJ2-7; 11 nucleotides agree with TRBD1. From germline, CDR1 is DFQATT and CDR2 SNEGSKA (reference sequence). With V trimmed by 3 bases and J by 3 bases, 7 bases remained unmatched. The CDR3 sequence is 15 residues long. The CDR3 is CSASEPGQGGYEQYF. The CDR3 nucleotides are TGCAGTGCTAGTGAACCGGGACAGGGGGGCTACGAGCAGTACTTC.

The gene calls are TRBV5-6 and TRBJ1-5; a possible D gene is TRBD1 (6 bases). This CDR3 has 14 amino acids. Trimming removed 4 bases at V and 4 bases at J, with 12 bases between. Germline CDR1 is SGHDT and CDR2 is YYEEEE. The DNA of the CDR3 is TGTGCCAGCAGCGCGACAGGAAGAAATCAGCCCCAGCATTTT. It codes for CASSATGRNQPQHF.

The sample holds a few counts of this clone. The V and J genes are TRBV7-2 and TRBJ1-4; TRBD1 agrees at 9 bases. The V and J ends lost 5 bases and 6 bases, in that order; junction bases with no gene match: 7. Germline V CDR1 and CDR2: SGHTA, FQGNSA. The CDR3 extends over 15 amino acids. The CDR3 region is CASSLGTGSYEKLFF. The CDR3 DNA reads as TGTGCCAGCAGCCTCGGGACAGGGAGTTATGAAAAACTGTTTTTT.

This sequence joins TRBV5-1 and TRBJ2-3; D gene uncertain. Germline loops: CDR1 SGHRS, CDR2 YFSETQ. The CDR3 runs to 16 residues. The V gene lost 0 bases and the J gene lost 0 bases, with 11 bases spanning the gap. Written as DNA, the CDR3 is TGCGCCAGCAGCTTGGTTCCTAGACCTAGCACAGATACGCAGTATTTT. Encoded protein: CASSLVPRPSTDTQYF.

The V gene is TRBV28, the J gene TRBJ1-3, with D perhaps TRBD1 (5 bases). The length of the CDR3 is 13 residues. V was cut by 6 bases and J by 1 base, with 7 bases left in between. Germline V gives CDR1 MDHEN, CDR2 SYDVKM. The CDR3 DNA sequence: TGTGCCAGCAGCAGGGTATCTGGAAACACCATATATTTT. Its translation is CASSRVSGNTIYF. Combining the CDR3 with reference TRBV28 and TRBJ1-3 gives the whole variable domain DVKVTQSSRYLVKRTGEKVFLECVQDMDHENMFWYRQDPGLGLRLIYFSYDVKMKEKGDIPEGYSVSREKKERFSLILESASTNQTSMYLCASSRVSGNTIYFGEGSWLTVV.

This clone appeared once. The V call is TRBV18, the J call TRBJ2-3; 11 nucleotides align to TRBD1. V dropped 6 bases and J dropped 6; count of bases not matched to a gene: 5. There are 14 residues in the CDR3. CDR1 and CDR2 from the germline V gene are KGHSH and LQKENI. The CDR3 DNA reads as TGTGCCAGCTCGGCCGGGACAGGGGGGGATACGCAGTATTTT. This encodes CASSAGTGGDTQYF. Full variable domain (outside the CDR3, taken from reference TRBV18 and TRBJ2-3): NAGVMQNPRHLVRRRGQEARLRCSPMKGHSHVYWYRQLPEEGLKFMVYLQKENIIDESGMPKERFSAEFPKEGPSILRIQQVVRGDSAAYFCASSAGTGGDTQYFGPGTRLTVL.

This clone showed up just once. The rearrangement links TRBV7-9 to TRBJ1-2; D call uncertain. The length of the CDR3 is 13 residues. Germline CDR1 is SEHNR and CDR2 is FQNEAQ (reference sequence). V lost 2 bases and J 2 bases, leaving 6 bases between the germline ends. CDR3 residues: CASSLISNYGYTF. In DNA form, the CDR3 reads TGTGCCAGCAGCTTAATTTCGAACTATGGCTACACCTTC.

V and J are TRBV6-5 and TRBJ2-7, with D possibly being TRBD2 (6 bases). V was trimmed by 4 bases and J by 7 bases, leaving 17 bases between them. The V gene's germline CDR1 is MNHEY and CDR2 SVGAGI. The CDR3 loop spans 14 amino acids. The CDR3 sequence is CASSSRGPPWEQYF. The CDR3 DNA is TGTGCCAGCAGTTCGCGGGGTCCTCCGTGGGAGCAGTACTTC.

The chain recombines TRBV6-5 with TRBJ2-1; a possible D gene is TRBD2 (6 bases). The germline gives CDR1 MNHEY, CDR2 SVGAGI. V was trimmed by 8 bases and J by 8 bases, leaving 19 bases between them. The CDR3 has 14 amino acids. For the CDR3, the DNA is TGTGCCAGCCGGCCCTTCGGGAGAGGGGATGAGCAGTTCTTC. Translation gives CASRPFGRGDEQFF.

The V call is TRBV18, the J call TRBJ2-2; D unclear. V was pared by 3 bases and J by 8 bases, with 16 bases between. Germline loops: CDR1 KGHSH, CDR2 LQKENI. There are 15 residues in the CDR3. The CDR3 sequence is CASSPSKAGTGELFF. The CDR3 DNA reads as TGTGCCAGCTCACCGTCGAAGGCTGGTACGGGGGAGCTGTTTTTT.

This clone was seen a single time. This chain links TRBV19 with TRBJ1-4; 10 nucleotides agree with TRBD1. J gave up 8 bases and V 7 bases, and 7 bases lay outside the gene matches. This CDR3 has 14 amino acids. From germline, CDR1 is LNHDA and CDR2 SQIVND (reference sequence). CDR3 nucleotides: TGTGCCAGTACCGGGACAGGGGAAAGAGAAAAACTGTTTTTT. Protein sequence: CASTGTGEREKLFF. The variable domain in full, with the rest retrieved from reference TRBV19 and TRBJ1-4, is DGGITQSPKYLFRKEGQNVTLSCEQNLNHDAMYWYRQDPGQGLRLIYYSQIVNDFQKGDIAEGYSVSREKKESFPLTVTSAQKNPTAFYLCASTGTGEREKLFFGSGTQLSVL.

The rearrangement uses TRBV7-8 and TRBJ1-1; D not resolved. The CDR3 totals 14 residues. The ends were cut back, 3 bases at V and 0 bases at J, with 8 bases in the middle. The germline V gene has CDR1 SGHVS and CDR2 FQNEAQ. The CDR3 DNA reads TGTGCCAGCAGCTTTCCCCGATTGAACACTGAAGCTTTCTTT. Encoded protein: CASSFPRLNTEAFF.

The chain is built from TRBV7-2 and TRBJ1-1; D uncertain. Looked up from germline, CDR1 is SGHTA and CDR2 is FQGNSA. The CDR3 covers 14 residues. V dropped 5 bases and J dropped 3 bases, with 13 bases sitting between them. The CDR3 nucleotides read TGTGCCAGCAGCCCCGGATCGCGGGACACTGAAGCTTTCTTT. This gives the protein CASSPGSRDTEAFF.

This chain joins TRBV9 and TRBJ2-6; 8 bases map to TRBD1. Germline V CDR1 and CDR2: SGDLS, YYNGEE. V lost 6 bases and J lost 0; bases outside the gene matches: 11. The CDR3 extends over 18 amino acids. Here the CDR3 DNA reads TGTGCCAGCACCGGAGGACAGGGCGAAAGCTCTGGGGCCAACGTCCTGACTTTC. It translates to CASTGGQGESSGANVLTF.

V and J are TRBV20-1 and TRBJ2-1; D remains unclear. Germline V CDR1 and CDR2: DFQATT, SNEGSKA (reference sequence). The CDR3 runs to 11 residues. Trimming took off 5 bases at V and 8 bases at J, with 10 bases between the two ends. In DNA form, the CDR3 reads TGCAGTGCTGAGTATCGGCATGAGCAGTTCTTC. Residues: CSAEYRHEQFF.

This sequence joins TRBV12-5 and TRBJ2-3; no clear D gene. V was clipped by 6 bases and J by 4 bases, with 20 bases between them. The CDR3 contains 16 residues. CDR1 is LGHNT, CDR2 FRNRAP, per germline. The CDR3 spells CASGSGWTATPDTQYF. CDR3 DNA sequence: TGTGCTAGTGGCTCCGGTTGGACGGCCACCCCAGATACGCAGTATTTT. Together with reference TRBV12-5 and TRBJ2-3, the CDR3 gives the full variable domain: DARVTQTPRHKVTEMGQEVTMRCQPILGHNTVFWYRQTMMQGLELLAYFRNRAPLDDSGMPKDRFSAEMPDATLATLKIQPSEPRDSAVYFCASGSGWTATPDTQYFGPGTRLTVL.

The chain has TRBV6-1 and TRBJ2-7; possible D gene TRBD1, 5 bases. Germline V lookup: CDR1 MNHNS, CDR2 SASEGT. Trimming left V 2 bases short and J 1 base short, with 9 bases between. The CDR3 contains 14 residues. CDR3 nucleotide sequence: TGTGCCAGCAGTGAATGGGGCAGGTCCTACGAGCAGTACTTC. It codes for CASSEWGRSYEQYF.

V usage is TRBV2 and J usage is TRBJ1-2; tentatively, D is TRBD1 (5 bases). Germline CDR1 and CDR2: SNHLY and FYNNEI. Deletions cut 6 bases from V and 4 bases from J, with 12 bases between. The CDR3 loop spans 13 amino acids. CDR3 loop: CASSMGPSYGYTF. CDR3 DNA sequence: TGTGCCAGCAGCATGGGACCGAGCTATGGCTACACCTTC.

This clone has a handful of counts. This chain links TRBV4-3 with TRBJ2-1; D is uncertain. The CDR3 extends over 13 amino acids. The V gene lost 0 bases and the J gene lost 8 bases, with 8 bases spanning the gap. CDR1 and CDR2 from the germline V gene are LGHNA and YSLEER. In DNA form, the CDR3 reads TGCGCCAGCAGCCAAGATTATGAGGATGAGCAGTTCTTC. Translating it yields CASSQDYEDEQFF.

In its sample, this clone was seen a few times. The chain combines TRBV5-4 with TRBJ2-7, with TRBD2 matching over 11 bases. CDR3 length equals 16 residues. The germline V gene encodes CDR1 SGHNT and CDR2 YYREEE (reference sequence). The trim removed 0 bases at V and 4 bases at J, leaving 6 bases unmatched. For the CDR3, the DNA is TGTGCCAGCAGCTTGGGAACTAGCGGGGGAAATTACGAGCAGTACTTC. Its translation: CASSLGTSGGNYEQYF.